These T cell receptor beta chains were read from a single sample in a study of blood T cells in healthy people across ages. MiXCR was run by TCRdb on the 5' RACE reads, yielding one entry per CDR3 protein. The sample records 650,000 to 800,000 distinct CDR3 sequences, approximately 52% being singletons. Material for sequencing was blood. These receptors originate from a woman of 80 years or more in good health. The CDR3 runs from the conserved cysteine through the conserved F or W. Each record gives: clone size, V gene, J gene, D gene, CDR3 DNA, CDR3 protein. D genes are given only for firm matches. The listing skips clone size in some rows; elsewhere it reads once, few, many or a size class.

clone size: -; V gene: TRBV6-9; J gene: TRBJ2-3; D gene: -; CDR3 DNA: TGTGCCAGCAGTTCCCCAGGTAAAATCGGCACAGATACGCAGTATTTT; CDR3 protein: CASSSPGKIGTDTQYF
clone size: -; V gene: TRBV9; J gene: TRBJ1-1; D gene: -; CDR3 DNA: TGTGCCAGCAGCGTTACGACAGGGAACACTGAAGCTTTCTTT; CDR3 protein: CASSVTTGNTEAFF
clone size: -; V gene: TRBV9; J gene: TRBJ2-7; D gene: TRBD1; CDR3 DNA: TGTGCCAGCAGCGTAGGTAGTCGGGGACAGGGGACCTACGAGCAGTACTTC; CDR3 protein: CASSVGSRGQGTYEQYF
clone size: few; V gene: TRBV29-1; J gene: TRBJ1-1; D gene: -; CDR3 DNA: TGCAGCGTTGAATTGGGAAGGTGGAACACTGAAGCTTTCTTT; CDR3 protein: CSVELGRWNTEAFF
clone size: -; V gene: TRBV2; J gene: TRBJ2-7; D gene: -; CDR3 DNA: TGTGCCAGCAGTGACCAGGTAGCCTACGAGCAGTACTTC; CDR3 protein: CASSDQVAYEQYF
clone size: few; V gene: TRBV7-2; J gene: TRBJ1-4; D gene: -; CDR3 DNA: TGTGCCAGCAGCCACCGCCTAAACTGGGATGAAAAACTGTTTTTT; CDR3 protein: CASSHRLNWDEKLFF
clone size: -; V gene: TRBV27; J gene: TRBJ2-7; D gene: TRBD1; CDR3 DNA: TGTGCCAGCAATACGGACAGGGAATACGAGCAGTACTTC; CDR3 protein: CASNTDREYEQYF
clone size: many; V gene: TRBV28; J gene: TRBJ2-5; D gene: -; CDR3 DNA: TGTGCCAGCAGCAAGCCGGAGACCCAGTACTTC; CDR3 protein: CASSKPETQYF
clone size: -; V gene: TRBV5-1; J gene: TRBJ2-4; D gene: -; CDR3 DNA: TGCGCCAGCAGCTTGGGAACGGGGACGAAAAGCATTCAGTACTTC; CDR3 protein: CASSLGTGTKSIQYF
clone size: -; V gene: TRBV11-1; J gene: TRBJ1-1; D gene: -; CDR3 DNA: TGTGCCAGCAGCTTAATGGTCGCTGGAAACACTGAAGCTTTCTTT; CDR3 protein: CASSLMVAGNTEAFF
clone size: few; V gene: TRBV3-1; J gene: TRBJ1-5; D gene: -; CDR3 DNA: TGTGCCAGCAGCCAAGAGCTTGGGGTGTCTCAGCCCCAGCATTTT; CDR3 protein: CASSQELGVSQPQHF
clone size: few; V gene: TRBV6-1; J gene: TRBJ1-2; D gene: -; CDR3 DNA: TGTGCCAGCATACCCCGGGATTTGTATGGCTACACCTTC; CDR3 protein: CASIPRDLYGYTF
clone size: -; V gene: TRBV20-1; J gene: TRBJ1-2; D gene: -; CDR3 DNA: TGCAGTGCTAGACTCACTTCAGGCTACACCTTC; CDR3 protein: CSARLTSGYTF
clone size: -; V gene: TRBV4-3; J gene: TRBJ1-1; D gene: -; CDR3 DNA: TGCGCCAGCAGCCAAGTTTTGGACAGCCAGAACACTGAAGCTTTCTTT; CDR3 protein: CASSQVLDSQNTEAFF
clone size: -; V gene: TRBV11-2; J gene: TRBJ2-3; D gene: -; CDR3 DNA: TGTGCCTCTGGAGGGGGTGGTGGGGCTACGCAGTATTTT; CDR3 protein: CASGGGGGATQYF
clone size: many; V gene: TRBV7-9; J gene: TRBJ2-7; D gene: -; CDR3 DNA: TGTGCCAGCAGCTCCTACCTATACGAGCAGTACTTC; CDR3 protein: CASSSYLYEQYF
clone size: -; V gene: TRBV12-3/TRBV12-4; J gene: TRBJ2-7; D gene: -; CDR3 DNA: TGTGCCAGCAGTTTAGTAGGCCTGTCCTCCTACGAGCAGTACTTC; CDR3 protein: CASSLVGLSSYEQYF
clone size: many; V gene: TRBV12-3/TRBV12-4; J gene: TRBJ1-4; D gene: -; CDR3 DNA: TGTGCCAGCAGCCATAACAGGGAAAAACTGTTTTTT; CDR3 protein: CASSHNREKLFF
clone size: -; V gene: TRBV10-3; J gene: TRBJ2-1; D gene: TRBD2; CDR3 DNA: TGTGCCATCAGTACGATAGCGGGAGGCTACAATGAGCAGTTCTTC; CDR3 protein: CAISTIAGGYNEQFF
clone size: -; V gene: TRBV4-1; J gene: TRBJ2-6; D gene: -; CDR3 DNA: TGCGCCAGCAGCCAAGATCTAAACGGATTCTCTGGGGCCAACGTCCTGACTTTC; CDR3 protein: CASSQDLNGFSGANVLTF
clone size: -; V gene: TRBV6-4; J gene: TRBJ2-1; D gene: TRBD2; CDR3 DNA: TGTGCCAGCAGTGAAGCGGGGGGGTACAATGAGCAGTTCTTC; CDR3 protein: CASSEAGGYNEQFF
clone size: many; V gene: TRBV4-2; J gene: TRBJ1-2; D gene: -; CDR3 DNA: TGTGCCAGCAGCCAAGAACAGACCTATAGTATCTATGGCTACACCTTC; CDR3 protein: CASSQEQTYSIYGYTF
clone size: few; V gene: TRBV12-3/TRBV12-4; J gene: TRBJ2-2; D gene: -; CDR3 DNA: TGTGCCAGCAGCCGCCAAATGGGCGCCGGGGAGCTGTTTTTT; CDR3 protein: CASSRQMGAGELFF
clone size: -; V gene: TRBV24-1; J gene: TRBJ2-5; D gene: -; CDR3 DNA: TGTGCCACCAGTCCGACCGGGGGGACCCAGTACTTC; CDR3 protein: CATSPTGGTQYF
clone size: -; V gene: TRBV7-9; J gene: TRBJ1-1; D gene: TRBD1; CDR3 DNA: TGTGCCGGCAGCCCGGGACAGGTCCTGAACACTGAAGCTTTCTTT; CDR3 protein: CAGSPGQVLNTEAFF
clone size: -; V gene: TRBV30; J gene: TRBJ1-1; D gene: -; CDR3 DNA: TGTGCCTGGAGTCGACGCGAGGGGGGCTCAGCTTTCTTT; CDR3 protein: CAWSRREGGSAFF